The source of this T cell receptor (beta chain) is a study of beta chain features in type 1 diabetes. Study results and limitations: A moderate, significant TCRB CDR3 shortening appeared in type 1 diabetes across four CD4+ subsets. Possibly, sequencing cDNA over-represented cells that had high TCR expression levels.

Trimming removed 1 base from V and 0 bases from J, with 4 bases in between. Germline V gives CDR1 SEHNR, CDR2 FQNEAQ (reference sequence). The CDR3 totals 15 residues. This clone was counted a few times. Its antigen remains unknown. Populations isolated by sorting all had purity greater than 95%. Reverse transcribing all isolated RNA meant expressed TCRB transcripts were sequenced. About 3.9 million reads on average were seen across naive, central memory and regulatory T cell samples. Data came from immunoSEQ multiplex PCR; TCRdb stores just in-frame clones and leaves some out. The repertoire holds 200,000 to 250,000 clones, with more than 11% as singletons.

Specimen: naive CD4+ T cells from blood. The chain couples TRBV7-9 to TRBJ2-6; no firm D call. The TCR originated in a man aged 25 to 45 with type 1 diabetes. The CDR3 region is CASSLGSSGANVLTF. In DNA, the CDR3 is TGTGCCAGCAGCTTAGGGAGCTCTGGGGCCAACGTCCTGACTTTC.